Included here is one T cell receptor beta chain sequence, with context. In germline, CDR1 is SGHVS, CDR2 FQNEAQ. Trimming stripped 1 base from V and 7 bases from J, with 17 bases between. The CDR3 has 16 amino acids. TCRdb redid the calling of the 5' RACE reads with MiXCR, one entry per CDR3 protein. This table has 450,000 to 600,000 distinct CDR3 sequences, less than 20% appearing once. This record belongs to a study of T cells after yellow fever vaccination. The chain employs TRBV7-8 and TRBJ2-1; possibly TRBD1 or TRBD2 for D (5 bases each). The source is a man younger than 35 who received the YFV17D yellow fever vaccine. This specimen consisted of PBMCs, obtained 5 to 6 days after the first yellow fever vaccination. The CDR3 loop reads CASSLGGPYSWNEQFF. Written as DNA, the CDR3 is TGTGCCAGCAGCTTAGGGGGACCTTATAGTTGGAATGAGCAGTTCTTC.